The source of this TCR beta chain is a study of identical twins' blood T cells. CDR3 size: 16 residues. Germline CDR1 and CDR2: KGHSH and LQKENI. As to this clonotype: At one of its ends the junction is not consistent with the germline gene, which may arise from a read error.

Each CDR3 protein is one row after TCRdb ran MiXCR on the 5' RACE reads. The data show 350,000 to 400,000 distinct CDR3 sequences, roughly 27% seen once. The V call is TRBV18, the J call TRBJ1-4, with D unresolved. This receptor was identified in a woman aged 18 to 55 in good health. Sequenced material: PBMCs. CDR3 sequence: CTSSPPNPAGNEKLFF. The DNA for the CDR3 is TGTACCAGCTCACCACCGAACCCGGCGGGGAATGAAAAACTGTTTTTT.